This T cell receptor (beta chain) is from a study of human T cells and chemical hapten exposure. The ends were cut back, 5 bases at V and 2 bases at J, with 13 bases in the middle. This CDR3 contains 15 residues. The germline V gene has CDR1 SGHNT and CDR2 YENEEA. Time point of the sample: patch test 1, 2 weeks after DPC sensitization. Treatment of the sample: therapeutic diphenylcyclopropenone sensitization with weekly scalp DPC. This clonotype was counted between two and nine times. One entry per CDR3 protein results from TCRdb running MiXCR on the RACE reads. The table records 180,000 or so distinct CDR3 sequences, more than 14% of them present only once.

This TCR was recovered from a woman aged 30 to 39 with alopecia areata. Some clones in this sample may be carry-over from other donors' samples. The V gene is TRBV11-3, the J gene TRBJ2-1; the D is unclear. The source material was whole blood, sampled in connection with sensitization to the hapten diphenylcyclopropenone (DPC). In DNA form, the CDR3 reads TGTGCCAGCAGCCCCGACGCGGTTCCCTACAATGAGCAGTTCTTC. Its protein product is CASSPDAVPYNEQFF.